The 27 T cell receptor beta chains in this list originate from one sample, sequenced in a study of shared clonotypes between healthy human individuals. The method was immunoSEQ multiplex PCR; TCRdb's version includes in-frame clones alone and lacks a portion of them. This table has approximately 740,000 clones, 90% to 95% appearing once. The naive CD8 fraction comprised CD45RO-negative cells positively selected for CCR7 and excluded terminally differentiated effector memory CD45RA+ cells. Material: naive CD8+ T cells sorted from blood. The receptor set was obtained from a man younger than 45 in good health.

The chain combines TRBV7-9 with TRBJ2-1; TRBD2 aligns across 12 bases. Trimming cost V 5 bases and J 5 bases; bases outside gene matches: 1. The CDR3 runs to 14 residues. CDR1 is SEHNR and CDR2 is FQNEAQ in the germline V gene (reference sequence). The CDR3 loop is CASSGLAGNNEQFF. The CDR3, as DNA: TGTGCCAGCAGCGGACTAGCGGGAAACAATGAGCAGTTCTTC.

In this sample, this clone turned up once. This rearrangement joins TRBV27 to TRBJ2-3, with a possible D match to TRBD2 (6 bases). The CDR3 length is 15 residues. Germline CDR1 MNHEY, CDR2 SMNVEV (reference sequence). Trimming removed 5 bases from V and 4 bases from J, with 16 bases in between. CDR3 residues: CASSPPPGRADTQYF. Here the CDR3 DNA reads TGTGCCAGCAGTCCCCCCCCCGGGAGAGCAGATACGCAGTATTTT.

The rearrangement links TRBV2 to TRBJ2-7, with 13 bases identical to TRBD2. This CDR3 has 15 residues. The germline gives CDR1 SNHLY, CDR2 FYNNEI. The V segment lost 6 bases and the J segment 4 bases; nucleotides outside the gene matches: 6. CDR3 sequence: CASSGGTSGKYEQYF. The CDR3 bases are TGTGCCAGCAGCGGAGGGACTAGCGGGAAGTACGAGCAGTACTTC.

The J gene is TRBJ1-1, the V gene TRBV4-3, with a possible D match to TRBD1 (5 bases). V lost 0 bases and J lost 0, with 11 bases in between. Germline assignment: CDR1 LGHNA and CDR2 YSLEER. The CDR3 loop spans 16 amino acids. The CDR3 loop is CASSQDPAGLNTEAFF. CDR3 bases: TGCGCCAGCAGCCAAGATCCGGCAGGGTTGAACACTGAAGCTTTCTTT.

CDR3 in amino acids: CASSAGTGPLREQYF. The CDR3 nucleotides read TGTGCCAGCAGCGCAGGGACAGGGCCTTTGCGGGAGCAGTACTTC. The V gene is TRBV7-6, the J gene TRBJ2-7, with 9 positions matching TRBD1. CDR1 is SGHVS and CDR2 is FNYEAQ in the germline V gene. There are 15 residues in the CDR3. V dropped 5 bases and J dropped 7; count of bases not matched to a gene: 12.

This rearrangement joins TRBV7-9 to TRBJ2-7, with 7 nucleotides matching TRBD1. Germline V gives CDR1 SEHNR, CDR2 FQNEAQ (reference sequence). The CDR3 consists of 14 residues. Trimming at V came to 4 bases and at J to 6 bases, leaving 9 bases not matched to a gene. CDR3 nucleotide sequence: TGTGCCAGCAGCTCCTGGACAGGTTTGGGCGAGCAGTACTTC. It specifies CASSSWTGLGEQYF.

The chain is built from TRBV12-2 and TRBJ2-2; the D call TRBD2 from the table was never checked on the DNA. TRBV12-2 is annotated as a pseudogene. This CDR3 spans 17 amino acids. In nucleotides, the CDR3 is TGTGCAAGTCGCTTAGTACTGCAAGCAAATAACACCGGGGAGCTGTTTTTT. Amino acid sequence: CASRLVLQANNTGELFF.

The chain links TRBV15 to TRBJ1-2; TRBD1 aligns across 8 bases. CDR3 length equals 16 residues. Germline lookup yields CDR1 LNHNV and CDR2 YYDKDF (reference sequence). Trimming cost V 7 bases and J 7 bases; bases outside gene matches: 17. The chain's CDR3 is CATTPSRDRPLLGYTF. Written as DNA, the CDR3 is TGTGCCACCACACCCTCCCGGGACAGGCCCCTTCTTGGCTACACCTTC.

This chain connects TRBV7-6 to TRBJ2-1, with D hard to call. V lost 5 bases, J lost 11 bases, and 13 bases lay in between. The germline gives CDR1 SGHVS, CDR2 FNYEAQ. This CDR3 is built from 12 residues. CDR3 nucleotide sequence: TGTGCCAGCAGCCAAACCGGAGCTCAGCAGTTCTTC. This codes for CASSQTGAQQFF.

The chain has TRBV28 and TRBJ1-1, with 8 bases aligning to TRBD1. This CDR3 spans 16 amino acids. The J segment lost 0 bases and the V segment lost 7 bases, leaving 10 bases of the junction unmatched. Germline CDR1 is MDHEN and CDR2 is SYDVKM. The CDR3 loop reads CASKRQGSSMNTEAFF. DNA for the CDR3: TGTGCCAGCAAAAGACAGGGGAGTTCGATGAACACTGAAGCTTTCTTT.

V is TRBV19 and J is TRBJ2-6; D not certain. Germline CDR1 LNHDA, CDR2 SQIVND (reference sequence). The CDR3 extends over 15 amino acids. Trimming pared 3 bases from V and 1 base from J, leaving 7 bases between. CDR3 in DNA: TGTGCCAGTAGTATGGCATGGTCTGGGGCCAACGTCCTGACTTTC. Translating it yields CASSMAWSGANVLTF.

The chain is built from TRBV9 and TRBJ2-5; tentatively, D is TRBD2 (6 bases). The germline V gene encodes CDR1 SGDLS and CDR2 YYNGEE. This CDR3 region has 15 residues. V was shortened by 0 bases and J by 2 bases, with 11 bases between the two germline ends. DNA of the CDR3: TGTGCCAGCAGCGTAGAATCGGGAGTACAAGAGACCCAGTACTTC. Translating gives CASSVESGVQETQYF. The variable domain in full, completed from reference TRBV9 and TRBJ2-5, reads DSGVTQTPKHLITATGQRVTLRCSPRSGDLSVYWYQQSLDQGLQFLIQYYNGEERAKGNILERFSAQQFPDLHSELNLSSLELGDSALYFCASSVESGVQETQYFGPGTRLLVL.

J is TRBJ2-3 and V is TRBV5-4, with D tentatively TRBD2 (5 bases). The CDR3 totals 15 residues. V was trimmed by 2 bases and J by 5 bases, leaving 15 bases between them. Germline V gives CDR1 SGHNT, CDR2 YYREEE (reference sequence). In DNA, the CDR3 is TGTGCCAGCAGCTTCGGAGGTTTTAAAGAAGATACGCAGTATTTT. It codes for CASSFGGFKEDTQYF.

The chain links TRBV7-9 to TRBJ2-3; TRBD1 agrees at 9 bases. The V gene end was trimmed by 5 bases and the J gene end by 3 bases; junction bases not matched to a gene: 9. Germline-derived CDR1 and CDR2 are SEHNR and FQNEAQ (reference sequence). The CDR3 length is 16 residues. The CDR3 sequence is CASSLGRTGETDTQYF. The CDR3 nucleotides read TGTGCCAGCAGCCTAGGAAGGACAGGGGAGACAGATACGCAGTATTTT.

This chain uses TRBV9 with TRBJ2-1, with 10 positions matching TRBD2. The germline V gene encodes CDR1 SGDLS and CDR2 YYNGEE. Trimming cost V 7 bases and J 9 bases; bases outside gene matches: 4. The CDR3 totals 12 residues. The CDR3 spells CASGSGRVEQFF. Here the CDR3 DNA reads TGTGCCAGCGGAAGCGGGAGGGTTGAGCAGTTCTTC.

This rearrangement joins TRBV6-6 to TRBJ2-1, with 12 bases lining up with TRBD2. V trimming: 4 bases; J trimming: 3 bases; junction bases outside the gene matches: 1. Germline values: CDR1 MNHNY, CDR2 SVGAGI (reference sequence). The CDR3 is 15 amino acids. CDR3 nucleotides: TGTGCCAGCAGTTCGACTAGCGGGGGCTACAATGAGCAGTTCTTC. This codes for CASSSTSGGYNEQFF.

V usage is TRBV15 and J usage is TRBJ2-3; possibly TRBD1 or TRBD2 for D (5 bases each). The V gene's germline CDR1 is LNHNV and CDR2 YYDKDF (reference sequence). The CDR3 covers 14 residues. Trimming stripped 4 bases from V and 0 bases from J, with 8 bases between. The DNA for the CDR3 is TGTGCCACCAGCATGGGGGATAGCACAGATACGCAGTATTTT. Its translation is CATSMGDSTDTQYF.

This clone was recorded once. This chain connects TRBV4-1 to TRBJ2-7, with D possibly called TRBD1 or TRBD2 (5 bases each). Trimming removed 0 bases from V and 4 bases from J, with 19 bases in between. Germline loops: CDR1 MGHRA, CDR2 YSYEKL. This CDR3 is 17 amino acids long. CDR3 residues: CASSQDSSVGWGYEQYF. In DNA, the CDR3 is TGCGCCAGCAGCCAAGATAGTAGCGTGGGATGGGGGTACGAGCAGTACTTC.

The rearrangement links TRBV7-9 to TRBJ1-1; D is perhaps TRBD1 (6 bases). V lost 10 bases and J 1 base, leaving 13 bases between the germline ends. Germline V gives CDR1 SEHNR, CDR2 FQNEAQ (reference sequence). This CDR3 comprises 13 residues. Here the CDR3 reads CATRGGRNTEAFF. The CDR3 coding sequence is TGTGCCACCCGGGGGGGGCGGAACACTGAAGCTTTCTTT. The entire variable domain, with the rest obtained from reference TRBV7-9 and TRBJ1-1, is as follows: DTGVSQNPRHKITKRGQNVTFRCDPISEHNRLYWYRQTLGQGPEFLTYFQNEAQLEKSRLLSDRFSAERPKGSFSTLEIQRTEQGDSAMYLCATRGGRNTEAFFGQGTRLTVV.

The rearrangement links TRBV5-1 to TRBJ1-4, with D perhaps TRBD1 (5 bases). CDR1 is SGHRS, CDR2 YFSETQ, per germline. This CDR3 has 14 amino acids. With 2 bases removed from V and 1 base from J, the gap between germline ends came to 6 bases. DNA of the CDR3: TGCGCCAGCAGCTTCGGGGGAACTAATGAAAAACTGTTTTTT. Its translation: CASSFGGTNEKLFF.

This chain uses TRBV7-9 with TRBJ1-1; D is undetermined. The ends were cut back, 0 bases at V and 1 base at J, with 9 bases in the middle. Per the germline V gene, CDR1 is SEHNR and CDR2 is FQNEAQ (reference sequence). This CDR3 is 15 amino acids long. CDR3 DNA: TGTGCCAGCAGCTTAGCGAGAAGGGCGAACACTGAAGCTTTCTTT. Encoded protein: CASSLARRANTEAFF.

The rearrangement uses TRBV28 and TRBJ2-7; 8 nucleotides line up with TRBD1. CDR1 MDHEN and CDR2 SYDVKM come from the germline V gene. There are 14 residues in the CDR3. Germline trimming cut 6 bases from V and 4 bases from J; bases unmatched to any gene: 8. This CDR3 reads CASSRRTGLYEQYF. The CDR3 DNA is TGTGCCAGCAGCCGAAGGACAGGGTTGTACGAGCAGTACTTC.

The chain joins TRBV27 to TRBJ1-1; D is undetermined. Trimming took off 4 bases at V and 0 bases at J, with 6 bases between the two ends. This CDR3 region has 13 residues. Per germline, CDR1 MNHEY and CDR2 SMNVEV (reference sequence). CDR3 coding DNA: TGTGCCAGCAGTTCATCGATGAACACTGAAGCTTTCTTT. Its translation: CASSSSMNTEAFF.

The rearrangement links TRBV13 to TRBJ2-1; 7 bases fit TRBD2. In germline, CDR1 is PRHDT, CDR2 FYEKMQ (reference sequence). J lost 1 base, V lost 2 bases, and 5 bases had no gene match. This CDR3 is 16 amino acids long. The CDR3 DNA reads TGTGCCAGCAGCTTATCTGGCGGGGGTTCCTACAATGAGCAGTTCTTC. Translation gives CASSLSGGGSYNEQFF. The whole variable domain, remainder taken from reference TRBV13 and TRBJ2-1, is AAGVIQSPRHLIKEKRETATLKCYPIPRHDTVYWYQQGPGQDPQFLISFYEKMQSDKGSIPDRFSAQQFSDYHSELNMSSLELGDSALYFCASSLSGGGSYNEQFFGPGTRLTVL.

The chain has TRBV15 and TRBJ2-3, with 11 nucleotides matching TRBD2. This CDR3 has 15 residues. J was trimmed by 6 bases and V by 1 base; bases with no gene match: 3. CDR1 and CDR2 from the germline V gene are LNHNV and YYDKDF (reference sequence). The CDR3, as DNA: TGTGCCACCAGCAGAGGACTAGCGGGATCGGATACGCAGTATTTT. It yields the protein CATSRGLAGSDTQYF.

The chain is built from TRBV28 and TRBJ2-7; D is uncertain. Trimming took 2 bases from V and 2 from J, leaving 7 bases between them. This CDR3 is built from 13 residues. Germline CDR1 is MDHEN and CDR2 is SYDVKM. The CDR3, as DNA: TGTGCCAGCAGTTTAACCTTGACCTACGAGCAGTACTTC. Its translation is CASSLTLTYEQYF.

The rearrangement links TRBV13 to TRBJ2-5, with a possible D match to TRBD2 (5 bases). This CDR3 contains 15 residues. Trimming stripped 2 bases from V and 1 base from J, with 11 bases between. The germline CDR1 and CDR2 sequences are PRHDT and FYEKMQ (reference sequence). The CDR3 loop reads CASSLFAGPQETQYF. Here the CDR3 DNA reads TGTGCCAGCAGCTTATTTGCGGGCCCCCAAGAGACCCAGTACTTC.